This TCR beta chain is drawn from a study of lymphopenia after photon versus proton radiotherapy. General study findings and limits: Oligoclonal CD8+ Temra expansion after nadir drove photon patients' diversity drop.

Assay: immunoSEQ multiplex PCR; the TCRdb copy retains only in-frame clones and omits some. The sample includes 150,000 to 200,000 clones, about nine tenths of them seen just once. Regarding this clone: No antigen is known for it.

The receptor's source is a man between 45 and 60 years old with gastric cancer. Here the sequenced sample was peripheral blood, taken from a patient treated with photon-based radiotherapy.

CDR3 loop: CASSLGEKRDTQYF. For the CDR3, the DNA is TGTGCCAGTAGTTTAGGGGAGAAAAGAGATACGCAGTATTTT. The gene calls are TRBV19 and TRBJ2-3; D is perhaps TRBD1 or TRBD2 (5 bases each). Trimming took off 5 bases at V and 5 bases at J, with 14 bases between the two ends. Germline CDR1 and CDR2: LNHDA and SQIVND (reference sequence). There are 14 residues in the CDR3. Filled out from reference TRBV19 and TRBJ2-3, the complete variable domain reads DGGITQSPKYLFRKEGQNVTLSCEQNLNHDAMYWYRQDPGQGLRLIYYSQIVNDFQKGDIAEGYSVSREKKESFPLTVTSAQKNPTAFYLCASSLGEKRDTQYFGPGTRLTVL.